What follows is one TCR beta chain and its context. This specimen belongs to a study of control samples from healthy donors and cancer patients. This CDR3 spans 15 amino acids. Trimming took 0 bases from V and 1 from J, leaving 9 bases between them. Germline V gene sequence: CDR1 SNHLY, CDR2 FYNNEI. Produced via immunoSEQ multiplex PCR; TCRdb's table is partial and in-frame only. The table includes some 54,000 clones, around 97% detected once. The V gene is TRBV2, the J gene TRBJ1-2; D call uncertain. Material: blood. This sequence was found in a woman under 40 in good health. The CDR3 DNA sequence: TGTGCCAGCAGTGAAGCGGTGGTTCTTAACTATGGCTACACCTTC. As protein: CASSEAVVLNYGYTF.